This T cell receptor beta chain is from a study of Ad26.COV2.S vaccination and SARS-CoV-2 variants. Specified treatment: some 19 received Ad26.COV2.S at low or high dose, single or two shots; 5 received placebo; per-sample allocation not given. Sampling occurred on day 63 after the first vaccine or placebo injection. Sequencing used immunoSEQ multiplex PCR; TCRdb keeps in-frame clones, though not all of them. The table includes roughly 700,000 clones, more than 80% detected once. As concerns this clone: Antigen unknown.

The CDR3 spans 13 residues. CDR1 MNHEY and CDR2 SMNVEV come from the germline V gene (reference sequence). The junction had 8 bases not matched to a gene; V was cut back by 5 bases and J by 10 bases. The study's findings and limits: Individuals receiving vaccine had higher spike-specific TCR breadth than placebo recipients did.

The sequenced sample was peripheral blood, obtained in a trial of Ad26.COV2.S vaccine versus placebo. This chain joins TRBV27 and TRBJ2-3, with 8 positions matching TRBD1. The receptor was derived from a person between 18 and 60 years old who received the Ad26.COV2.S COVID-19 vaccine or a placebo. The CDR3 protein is CASSLRTGLAQYF. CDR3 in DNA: TGTGCCAGCAGTCTCCGGACAGGGCTAGCGCAGTATTTT.